Listed below are T cell receptor beta chains from one sample, sequenced in a study of cytomegalovirus exposure and HLA in healthy donors. Repertoires were generated with immunoSEQ multiplex PCR, while TCRdb's copy carries only in-frame clones and drops some. The table records fewer than 200,000 clones, approximately 80% of them present only once. Sequencing was carried out using PBMCs. The receptors stem from a woman in her forties or fifties in good health and CMV-seronegative. Both conserved end residues are part of each CDR3. The D gene is left open where the match is weak. Some rows mark clone size as missing; the rest say once, few, many or name a class of expanded clone.

clone_size,d_call,j_call,v_call,cdr3_nt,cdr3_aa
NA,TRBD2,TRBJ2-7,TRBV2,TGTGCCAGCCAAATCCTGGGACTAGCGGGATCCTACGAGCAGTACTTC,CASQILGLAGSYEQYF
NA,NA,TRBJ1-5,TRBV18,TGTGCCAGCTCACCACCGAATACAGGGAATCAGCCCCAGCATTTT,CASSPPNTGNQPQHF
NA,TRBD2,TRBJ2-1,TRBV5-1,TGCGCCAGCAGCCGGACTAGCGGTTACAATGAGCAGTTCTTC,CASSRTSGYNEQFF
once,NA,TRBJ2-3,TRBV7-9,TGTGCCAGCATCCCCGGGGGAGGACTCACGCAGTATTTT,CASIPGGGLTQYF
NA,NA,TRBJ2-7,TRBV28,TGTGCCAGCTCCCCGGGATCCTACGAGCAGTACTTC,CASSPGSYEQYF
once,NA,TRBJ2-7,TRBV29-1,TGCAGCGTTAAGACCGGGCGGGTCTACGAGCAGTACTTC,CSVKTGRVYEQYF
NA,TRBD1,TRBJ1-1,TRBV5-1,TGCGCCAGCAGCTTGTTAGGACAGGGGGTCACTGAAGCTTTCTTT,CASSLLGQGVTEAFF
few,TRBD2,TRBJ2-5,TRBV9,TGTGCCAGCAGCTCCAGCGGGGCCGCTCAAGAGACCCAGTACTTC,CASSSSGAAQETQYF
NA,NA,TRBJ2-5,TRBV5-1,TGCGCCAGCAGCTTCTCCCCCCAAGAGACCCAGTACTTC,CASSFSPQETQYF
NA,TRBD1,TRBJ1-2,TRBV18,TGTGCCAGCTCACCCGGGACAGGCAACTATGGCTACACCTTC,CASSPGTGNYGYTF
NA,NA,TRBJ2-6,TRBV7-6,TGTGCCGGCGGGGGCCTGGGCGGGGGCCCCTCTGGGGCCAACGTCCTGACTTTC,CAGGGLGGGPSGANVLTF
NA,TRBD1,TRBJ1-5,TRBV27,TGTGCCAGCAGTTCTGAGGGGGCAGTGGTTCAGCCCCAGCATTTT,CASSSEGAVVQPQHF
NA,TRBD2,TRBJ2-2,TRBV11-2,TGTGCCAGCAAAGGCCTGCGGGAGGCCACCGGGGAGCTGTTTTTT,CASKGLREATGELFF
NA,NA,TRBJ2-1,TRBV5-1,TGCGCCAGCAGCTTGGCCAGGGTAATGAGACACAATGAGCAGTTCTTC,CASSLARVMRHNEQFF
few,TRBD2,TRBJ2-7,TRBV14,TGTGCCAGCAGCCCCGTGGGACTATCCGAGCAGTACTTC,CASSPVGLSEQYF
NA,TRBD2,TRBJ2-4,TRBV4-1,TGCGCCAGCAGCCTCCGAGTTGGGGCTAGCGGGAGTATCCCGTACCACTTC,CASSLRVGASGSIPYHF
NA,NA,TRBJ1-2,TRBV5-4,TGTGCCACCGGGTTTGGGGGGGTGAATGGCTACACCTTC,CATGFGGVNGYTF
few,TRBD2,TRBJ2-5,TRBV5-1,TGCGCCAGCAGCTTGGCAGGCGGGGGGGTCCAAGAGACCCAGTACTTC,CASSLAGGGVQETQYF
NA,NA,TRBJ1-5,TRBV15,TGTGCCACCAGCAGAGATCCGGCTTCGACTACTCAGCCCCAGCATTTT,CATSRDPASTTQPQHF
NA,NA,TRBJ2-7,TRBV18,TGTGCCAGCTCACTGGACAGCGGTCTCTACGAGCAGTACTTC,CASSLDSGLYEQYF
NA,NA,TRBJ2-5,TRBV10-3,TGTGCCATCAGTGAGGGGAGACAACTACAAGAGACCCAGTACTTC,CAISEGRQLQETQYF
NA,TRBD2,TRBJ2-5,TRBV10-3,TGTGCCATCGCCGCTAGCGGGGGGGCGGAGACCCAGTACTTC,CAIAASGGAETQYF
few,NA,TRBJ2-5,TRBV6-1,TGTGCCAGCAGTGCATTAGGGCCCCGGGATCAAGAGACCCAGTACTTC,CASSALGPRDQETQYF
NA,NA,TRBJ2-1,TRBV5-1,TGCGCCAGCAGCTTTGAGTCGTACCCCATCGTTGAGCAGTTCTTC,CASSFESYPIVEQFF
once,NA,TRBJ2-5,TRBV5-4,TGTGCCAGCAGCTTGTCCGGGGGTGGTCAAGAGACCCAGTACTTC,CASSLSGGGQETQYF
NA,TRBD2,TRBJ2-2,TRBV5-4,TGTGCCAGCAGCTTGGGTGCGGGAGTACTCGGGGAGCTGTTTTTT,CASSLGAGVLGELFF
NA,NA,TRBJ1-2,TRBV2,TGTGCCAGCAAACAGGTATCGGGCGATGGCTACACCTTC,CASKQVSGDGYTF
NA,NA,TRBJ1-2,TRBV28,TGTGCCAGCAGTCCTAGGGCAGGGGTGAGGGCTAGCGGCTACACCTTC,CASSPRAGVRASGYTF
NA,TRBD1,TRBJ2-1,TRBV5-1,TGCGCCAGCAGCCCATTTGACAGGGCAGAGAATGAGCAGTTCTTC,CASSPFDRAENEQFF
NA,NA,TRBJ2-7,TRBV7-9,TGTGCCAGCAGCTTAGTTAGGGGAATGGCCGAGCAGTACTTC,CASSLVRGMAEQYF
NA,NA,TRBJ2-4,TRBV7-2,TGTGCCAGCAGCTTAGTCTATAGTTCTGGCAAAAACATTCAGTACTTC,CASSLVYSSGKNIQYF
NA,NA,TRBJ2-7,TRBV5-1,TGCGCCAGCAGCTTGGCCTTGGGGAGTAGATCCTACGAGCAGTACTTC,CASSLALGSRSYEQYF
NA,NA,TRBJ1-2,TRBV30,TGTGCCTGGGCTCCAGGGTACTATGGCTACACCTTC,CAWAPGYYGYTF
NA,TRBD2,TRBJ2-5,TRBV7-2,TGTGCCAGCAGCCTGGGACTAGCGGGCGAAGAGACCCAGTACTTC,CASSLGLAGEETQYF
NA,NA,TRBJ1-3,TRBV18,TGTGCCAGCTCACCACGGGGCGGGAAAGGACTCCACTCTGGAAACACCATATATTTT,CASSPRGGKGLHSGNTIYF
NA,NA,TRBJ1-2,TRBV9,TGTGCCAGCAGCGTTACTGAGGGTGGCGGCTACACCTTC,CASSVTEGGGYTF
NA,NA,TRBJ1-6,TRBV9,TGTGCCAGCAGCGTAACTGGAGACAGCGATTCACCCCTCCACTTT,CASSVTGDSDSPLHF
NA,NA,TRBJ2-3,TRBV14,TGTGCCAGCAGCCTCCGGTCGGGAACAGATACGCAGTATTTT,CASSLRSGTDTQYF
NA,NA,TRBJ1-1,TRBV7-9,TGTGCCAGCAGCCGGGACACCGAAGCTTTCTTT,CASSRDTEAFF
NA,NA,TRBJ1-1,TRBV6-5,TGTGCCAGCAGTCGGGACTTTGTGGGGACTGAAGCTTTCTTT,CASSRDFVGTEAFF